This TCR beta chain was sequenced for a study of cytomegalovirus exposure and HLA in healthy donors. Study-wide context: A prior analysis found 100 million to 140 million unique TCR beta sequences from approximately 190 million T cells.

The PCR made use of 60 Vbeta and 13 Jbeta primers. Sequencing was performed with immunoSEQ multiplex PCR; in TCRdb, only in-frame clones are kept and a portion is missing. The table has 140,000 to 150,000 clones, around 84% seen once. Among the donors, all were healthy bone marrow donors. The V end was cut by 3 bases, the J end by 3 bases, with 15 bases between. Looked up from germline, CDR1 is LGHNA and CDR2 is YSLEER. The CDR3 spans 16 residues. The sequenced sample was PBMCs. The TCR was taken from a man in his forties in good health and CMV-seropositive. V usage is TRBV4-3 and J usage is TRBJ2-1; possibly TRBD2 for D (5 bases). This CDR3 is CASSQDTRRNYNEQFF. The CDR3 DNA is TGCGCCAGCAGCCAGGATACTAGGAGGAACTACAATGAGCAGTTCTTC.